The rows below give T cell receptor beta chains drawn from one sample of a study of blood T cells in healthy people across ages. TCRdb re-called the 5' RACE reads with MiXCR, one entry per CDR3 protein. The data hold roughly 1,300,000 distinct CDR3 sequences, with roughly 59% observed a single time. Input material: blood. Receptor source: a man aged 18-30 years in good health. The CDR3 runs from the conserved cysteine through the conserved F or W. Each record gives: clone size, J gene, D gene, V gene, CDR3 DNA, CDR3 protein. The D gene is left open where the match is weak. A row's size may be missing; if present it is once, few, many or a size class.

>NA|TRBJ2-7|TRBD1|TRBV3-1
TGTGCCAGCAGCAAGGACAGGGCGGTCGAGCAGTACTTC
CASSKDRAVEQYF
>NA|TRBJ2-3|NA|TRBV14
TGTGCCAGCAGCCTACTAATTGGATTCACAGATACGCAGTATTTT
CASSLLIGFTDTQYF
>NA|TRBJ2-4|TRBD1|TRBV6-2/TRBV6-3
TGTGCCAGCAGTCCCGGGACAGGGGTAAACATTCAGTACTTC
CASSPGTGVNIQYF
>NA|TRBJ2-7|NA|TRBV4-1
TGCGCCAGCAGCCGAGTCTGGGGGGCTGAGAACTACGAGCAGTACTTC
CASSRVWGAENYEQYF
>few|TRBJ2-3|TRBD2|TRBV2
TGTGCCAGCAGCTGGACTAGCACGCAGTATTTT
CASSWTSTQYF
>NA|TRBJ2-3|NA|TRBV21-1
TGTGCCTGCAGCGGTAACCGGACTAGCGGGTACGGTACGCAGTATTTT
CACSGNRTSGYGTQYF
>few|TRBJ1-1|NA|TRBV7-9
TGTGCCAGCAGCTTAGATCAGAGTATGAACACTGAAGCTTTCTTT
CASSLDQSMNTEAFF
>NA|TRBJ1-2|NA|TRBV5-1
TGCGCCAGCAGCCCCGAAGGGGGTGTAGGCGGCTACACCTTC
CASSPEGGVGGYTF
>NA|TRBJ2-4|NA|TRBV27
TGTGCCAGCAGTTTAACGGGACAGGGAAGCGGGAGGGCCGAAGGGAACATTCAGTACTTC
CASSLTGQGSGRAEGNIQYF
>NA|TRBJ2-1|NA|TRBV6-2/TRBV6-3
TGTGCCAGCAGTGACTTCGACACTGCCGTGCAGTTCTTC
CASSDFDTAVQFF
>NA|TRBJ1-5|TRBD1|TRBV4-1
TGCGCCAGCAGCCCAGGGGGCGGACGGTTCGGGCAGCCCCAGCATTTT
CASSPGGGRFGQPQHF
>NA|TRBJ2-5|NA|TRBV14
TGTGCCAGCAGCGAGACAGCCCAATGGGTCCAGTACTTC
CASSETAQWVQYF
>NA|TRBJ2-7|NA|TRBV7-6
TGTGCCAGCAGCTCCTTTAACGGCGGTAGCGAGCAGTACTTC
CASSSFNGGSEQYF
>NA|TRBJ2-7|TRBD1|TRBV6-1
TGTGCCAGCAGTCAACCGACAGGGGGTTGTTCCTACGAGCAGTACTTC
CASSQPTGGCSYEQYF
>NA|TRBJ2-3|NA|TRBV12-3/TRBV12-4
TGTGCCAGCAGTTTAGATTGGGAAGGGGATACGCAGTATTTT
CASSLDWEGDTQYF
>NA|TRBJ1-1|TRBD1|TRBV7-6
TGTGCCAGCAGCCCGACTCCGACAGGGATGTCTGAAGCTTTCTTT
CASSPTPTGMSEAFF
>NA|TRBJ2-5|NA|TRBV5-1
TGCGCCAGCAGCCCCTTCGGGGACAATGAGCAGTACTTC
CASSPFGDNEQYF
>few|TRBJ2-4|TRBD2|TRBV20-1
TGCAGTGCTGGACCTAGCGGGAGGACTAACATTCAGTACTTC
CSAGPSGRTNIQYF
>few|TRBJ2-1|TRBD2|TRBV20-1
TGCAGTGCTCAAAGAGCGGGAGGGTCCAATGAGCAGTTCTTC
CSAQRAGGSNEQFF
>NA|TRBJ2-5|NA|TRBV27
TGTGCCAGCAGAGGTGGGGCTAATTACAATGAGCAGTACTTC
CASRGGANYNEQYF
>NA|TRBJ2-3|NA|TRBV3-1
TGTGCCAGCAGCCCATGGGCCCACACAGATACGCAGTATTTT
CASSPWAHTDTQYF
>NA|TRBJ2-1|TRBD1|TRBV12-3/TRBV12-4
TGTGCCAGCAGTAGCCGGGACAGAAGTCTGCAGTTCTTC
CASSSRDRSLQFF
>once|TRBJ1-2|NA|TRBV4-2
TGTGCCAGCAGCCAAGAAGGGCCACCCTATAGCGGGTTCGGCTACACCTTC
CASSQEGPPYSGFGYTF
>few|TRBJ2-5|NA|TRBV20-1
TGCAGTGTTATTACGAAAGAGACCCAGTACTTC
CSVITKETQYF
>NA|TRBJ2-1|NA|TRBV4-1
TGCGCCAGCAGCCAGGCGGGCCCCAGCTCCTACAATGAGCAGTTCTTC
CASSQAGPSSYNEQFF
>NA|TRBJ2-7|TRBD1|TRBV20-1
TGCAGTGCGACCGGGACAGGGAAGATTCGGGCCTACGAGCAGTACTTC
CSATGTGKIRAYEQYF
>NA|TRBJ1-4|NA|TRBV6-6
TGTGCCAGCAGTTATAATACGGACAGTCCGAATGAAAAACTGTTTTTT
CASSYNTDSPNEKLFF
>NA|TRBJ2-7|TRBD2|TRBV4-3
TGCGCCAGCAGCCGGGATAGCGGGGGGGTCGCCGAGCAGTACTTC
CASSRDSGGVAEQYF
>NA|TRBJ2-7|NA|TRBV7-9
TGTGCCAGCAGCCCTCGAATGTACGAGCAGTACTTC
CASSPRMYEQYF
>NA|TRBJ1-2|NA|TRBV24-1
TGTGCCACCAATCGGGAGGGCCACTATGGCTACACCTTC
CATNREGHYGYTF
>NA|TRBJ1-6|TRBD1|TRBV10-3
TGTGCCATCAGTGCCCCGGGACAGCTAAATCCACCCCTCCACTTT
CAISAPGQLNPPLHF
>NA|TRBJ2-1|NA|TRBV12-3/TRBV12-4
TGTGCCAGCAGTGCCGGGTCATTGCCCCTAAATGAGCAGTTCTTC
CASSAGSLPLNEQFF
>few|TRBJ2-1|TRBD2|TRBV7-8
TGTGCCAGCAGCTTAACTAGCGGGAGGGGGTTTTACAATGAGCAGTTCTTC
CASSLTSGRGFYNEQFF